A selection of T cell receptor beta chains follows, all from one sample in a study of molecular identifiers for immune sequencing clone quantification. TCRdb fed the PCR reads into MiXCR, producing one record per CDR3 protein. The table has approximately 550,000 distinct CDR3 sequences, 25% seen once; the top ten hold 0.7% to 0.9%. The sample comprised naive CD8+ T cells from blood, with Jurkat cell RNA spiked in. Receptors were obtained from a human donor in good health. Some libraries in this study had Jurkat cell RNA spiked in. Both conserved end residues are part of each CDR3. Each record gives: D gene, V gene, J gene, clone size, CDR3 DNA, CDR3 protein. D genes are given only for firm matches. Clone size is shown for a subset of rows, as once, few, many or a class of expanded clone.

>.|TRBV4-2|TRBJ1-3|many
TGTGCCAGCAGCCAAGATCGGTTCTCTGGAAACACCATATATTTT
CASSQDRFSGNTIYF
>.|TRBV7-6|TRBJ2-7|.
TGTGCCAGCAGCTCCTCCTACGGCGAGCAGTACTTC
CASSSSYGEQYF
>.|TRBV20-1|TRBJ2-7|few
TGCAGTGCTTTCACCTCGGGTTACTCCTACGAGCAGTACTTC
CSAFTSGYSYEQYF
>TRBD2|TRBV7-6|TRBJ2-5|few
TGTGCCAGCAGTCGGCCAGCGGGGGGTATTCAAGAGACCCAGTACTTC
CASSRPAGGIQETQYF
>TRBD2|TRBV12-3/TRBV12-4|TRBJ2-1|many
TGTGCCAGCAGTACCCTGGCGGGGGGGCCAGGGGAGCAGTTCTTC
CASSTLAGGPGEQFF
>.|TRBV12-3/TRBV12-4|TRBJ2-2|few
TGTGCTGCGAGCCGGGGCACCGGGGAGCTGTTTTTT
CAASRGTGELFF
>TRBD1|TRBV7-9|TRBJ2-3|many
TGTGCCAGCAGCTTCCCACCCGGGACAGAAGACACAGATACGCAGTATTTT
CASSFPPGTEDTDTQYF
>TRBD1|TRBV7-9|TRBJ2-7|few
TGTGCCAGCAGCCCCCCGGGCAGGGGGCACGAGCAGTACTTC
CASSPPGRGHEQYF
>.|TRBV27|TRBJ1-1|many
TGTGCCAGCAGTTTCGGCGGGCGCGGGACTGAAGCTTTCTTT
CASSFGGRGTEAFF
>.|TRBV14|TRBJ2-2|.
TGTGCCAGCAGCCAAGAGTTCGCAGGGTGGAACACCGGGGAGCTGTTTTTT
CASSQEFAGWNTGELFF
>TRBD2|TRBV20-1|TRBJ2-3|few
TGCAGTGCTAGACCAACTAGCGGGGGGATGGTGTCAGATACGCAGTATTTT
CSARPTSGGMVSDTQYF
>.|TRBV12-3/TRBV12-4|TRBJ2-7|.
TGTGCCAGCAGTTTCGCAGGAGGATTCTACGAGCAGTACTTC
CASSFAGGFYEQYF
>.|TRBV7-2|TRBJ2-2|.
TGTGCCAGCAGTCTACCCTGGGACACAAACACCGGGGAGCTGTTTTTT
CASSLPWDTNTGELFF
>TRBD2|TRBV28|TRBJ2-1|once
TGTGCCAGCAGGTCCTTAGCGGGAGTATATGGTGCGCAGTTCTTC
CASRSLAGVYGAQFF
>.|TRBV20-1|TRBJ2-7|many
TGCAGTGCCTATCCCGCTAGTCGTAGCTCCTACGAGCAGTACTTC
CSAYPASRSSYEQYF
>TRBD2|TRBV30|TRBJ2-7|.
TGTGCCTGGAGTGTAGCGGGGGGTTACGAGCAGTACTTC
CAWSVAGGYEQYF
>.|TRBV7-6|TRBJ1-1|.
TGTGCCAGCAGCTTAGGCGGTGCTGGATACATGAACACTGAAGCTTTCTTT
CASSLGGAGYMNTEAFF
>.|TRBV2|TRBJ2-7|.
TGTGCCAGCAGTGGACACTCTCAGCACTTC
CASSGHSQHF
>.|TRBV6-6|TRBJ1-5|many
TGTGCCAGTAAGTGGGCAGGGAGCGATCAGCCCCAGCATTTT
CASKWAGSDQPQHF
>.|TRBV27|TRBJ1-5|.
TGTGCCAGCAGTTTACGGGGGACCCCAGCCCCCAATCAGCCCCAGCATTTT
CASSLRGTPAPNQPQHF
>.|TRBV6-1|TRBJ1-2|few
TGTGCCAGCAGTGAAGCGCAGGCCTACTATGGCTACACCTTC
CASSEAQAYYGYTF
>TRBD2|TRBV28|TRBJ2-7|few
TGTGCCAGCAGTTTCCCCGGACTAGCGGCCTCCTACGAGCAGTACTTC
CASSFPGLAASYEQYF
>.|TRBV4-2|TRBJ2-7|few
TGTGCCAGCAGCCAGGTGGGAGAGCAGTACTTC
CASSQVGEQYF
>.|TRBV19|TRBJ2-4|few
TGTGCCAGTACCACCTCGGGGCCCTCGCCCTTTGACATTCAGTACTTC
CASTTSGPSPFDIQYF
>.|TRBV12-3/TRBV12-4|TRBJ2-3|many
TGTGCCAGCACTTCCCCCCGCCACTACACAGATACGCAGTATTTT
CASTSPRHYTDTQYF
>.|TRBV2|TRBJ2-3|few
TGTGCCAGCACCGTGGGCCATACGCAGTATTTT
CASTVGHTQYF
>.|TRBV5-4|TRBJ1-1|many
TGTGCCAGCAGTTACGCTAACACTGAAGCTTTCTTT
CASSYANTEAFF
>TRBD1|TRBV29-1|TRBJ2-5|many
TGCAGCGTTGAGGTCAGGGGGTTTGAGGAGACCCAGTACTTC
CSVEVRGFEETQYF
>.|TRBV19|TRBJ2-5|once
TGTGCCAGTAGTCTAGGGGCCAGAGCCAGACCAGAGACCCAGTACTTC
CASSLGARARPETQYF
>.|TRBV7-2|TRBJ1-2|few
TGTGCCAGCACCTCTAACAGATATGGCTACACCTTC
CASTSNRYGYTF
>.|TRBV7-9|TRBJ2-2|many
TGTGCCAGCAGCCCGGACCACTACCTGAACACCGGGGAGCTGTTTTTT
CASSPDHYLNTGELFF
>.|TRBV6-6|TRBJ1-1|few
TGTGCCAGCACCACCGGACCGATCTGGACTGAAGCTTTCTTT
CASTTGPIWTEAFF
>.|TRBV6-4|TRBJ2-1|few
TGTGCCAGCAGTGACCCATCGGTCGGTCATGAGCAGTTCTTC
CASSDPSVGHEQFF
>.|TRBV12-3/TRBV12-4|TRBJ2-2|.
TGTGCCAGCAGGTTGACCGGGACCAACACCGGGGAGCTGTTTTTT
CASRLTGTNTGELFF
>TRBD2|TRBV18|TRBJ2-3|few
TGTGCCAGCTCACCCGACGGACTAGCGGGAGTAGATACGCAGTATTTT
CASSPDGLAGVDTQYF
>.|TRBV29-1|TRBJ2-5|many
TGCAGCGTTGTCCCACCGGGGGAGACCCAGTACTTC
CSVVPPGETQYF
>.|TRBV6-2/TRBV6-3|TRBJ2-7|few
TGTGCCAGCAGTTACCCTTGGACTGACGAGCAGTACTTC
CASSYPWTDEQYF
>.|TRBV24-1|TRBJ2-1|.
TGTGCCACCAGTGATTTGACAGGGCTGAATGGGCAGTTCTTC
CATSDLTGLNGQFF
>.|TRBV3-1|TRBJ2-7|many
TGTGCCAGCAGCCAAGAAGGGCCGAAGGGCTCCTACGAGCAGTACTTC
CASSQEGPKGSYEQYF
>TRBD2|TRBV20-1|TRBJ2-1|.
TGCAGTGCTGGGGGACTAGTGTCCTACAATGAGCAGTTCTTC
CSAGGLVSYNEQFF
>.|TRBV30|TRBJ2-1|.
TGTGCCTGGAGTGTTAGCGACGTATCCTACAATGAGCAGTTCTTC
CAWSVSDVSYNEQFF
>.|TRBV5-8|TRBJ2-7|few
TGTGCCAGCAGCTTCTTGGGGGTAGGGTCGTCCTACGAGCAGTACTTC
CASSFLGVGSSYEQYF
>.|TRBV4-1|TRBJ2-1|.
TGCGCCAGCAGCCAAGTTGTTGGGAGTCTAGGTCTATACAATGAGCAGTTCTTC
CASSQVVGSLGLYNEQFF
>.|TRBV5-1|TRBJ2-7|many
TGCGCCAGCAGCTTGGTGGCATCGAGCTCCTACGAGCAGTACTTC
CASSLVASSSYEQYF
>.|TRBV2|TRBJ1-5|.
TGTGCCAGCAAGACGGACAGTAGCGGGCATCAGCGCCAGCAGTTT
CASKTDSSGHQRQQF
>TRBD2|TRBV4-3|TRBJ2-1|many
TGCGCCAGCACCACGGGACTAGCAGGAGCGGGGCTGTACAATGAGCAGTTCTTC
CASTTGLAGAGLYNEQFF
>.|TRBV7-9|TRBJ1-4|.
TGTGCCAGCAGTCCGGCACAGGGCGTGGATGAAAAACTGTTTTTT
CASSPAQGVDEKLFF
>TRBD2|TRBV9|TRBJ2-2|.
TGTGCCAGCAGCGGACTAGCCGGCACCGGGGAGCTGTTTTTT
CASSGLAGTGELFF
>.|TRBV11-2|TRBJ2-5|.
TGTGCCAGCAGCTTAGGGCACCGAGAGGAGACCCAGTACTTC
CASSLGHREETQYF
>TRBD1|TRBV4-1|TRBJ2-2|few
TGCGCCAGCAGCCAGGGACAGGGAGGAGCCGGGGAGCTGTTTTTT
CASSQGQGGAGELFF
>.|TRBV25-1|TRBJ1-1|.
TGTGCCAGCAGTGAATATCAGGGAAGGGCTGAAGCTTTCTTT
CASSEYQGRAEAFF
>.|TRBV14|TRBJ2-1|.
TGTGCCAGCACCCCCAGGGGCTCCTACAATGAGCAGTTCTTC
CASTPRGSYNEQFF
>.|TRBV27|TRBJ1-1|many
TGTGCCAGCAGCAGTGGGGGTTTGGGTACCCCTGAAGCTTTCTTT
CASSSGGLGTPEAFF